This TCR beta chain comes out of a study of CD8 T cells in Susac syndrome. CDR3 size: 11 residues. The germline V gene encodes CDR1 SNHLY and CDR2 FYNNEI. Trimming took 4 bases from V and 14 from J, leaving 11 bases between them. Random hexamers were used to reverse transcribe the RNA input (about 0.5 to 1 ug). The authors amplified TCR beta CDR3 across 54 Vbeta and 13 Jbeta using immunoSEQ multiplex PCR. TCRdb reanalysed the immunoSEQ multiplex PCR reads using MiXCR and keeps one entry per CDR3 protein. The sample holds around 130,000 distinct CDR3 sequences, 85% to 95% seen once. TCR beta from blood CD8+ and CD4+ T cells was sequenced. Matching for age and sex applied to the controls, who were healthy donors. Negative isolation was applied to CD8+ and CD4+ T cells, and FACS enrichment was applied to TEMRA cells.

This TCR was recovered from a human donor in good health. The material sequenced was CD4+ T cells from PBMCs. The rearrangement links TRBV2 to TRBJ2-2; perhaps TRBD1 as D (6 bases). CDR3 protein: CASSVRDNLFF. In nucleotides, the CDR3 is TGTGCCAGCAGTGTCCGGGACAATCTGTTTTTT.